These 3 T cell receptor beta chains originate from one sample sequenced in a study of T cell changes during pregnancy in multiple sclerosis. Only in-frame clones appear in the TCRdb table, and some are missing; sequencing was by immunoSEQ multiplex PCR. The sample consists of around 59,000 clones, roughly 93% of them appearing once. Material: CD8+ T cells from peripheral blood mononuclear cells, obtained in the second trimester of pregnancy. These receptors were taken from a female donor with multiple sclerosis, enrolled in a pregnancy study.

J is TRBJ1-1 and V is TRBV11-3, with D perhaps TRBD1 (6 bases). With 4 bases removed from V and 4 bases from J, the gap between germline ends came to 10 bases. Germline CDR1 SGHNT, CDR2 YENEEA. The CDR3 loop spans 13 amino acids. The DNA of the CDR3 is TGTGCCAGCAGCTGGGGGGGCGGCACTGAAGCTTTCTTT. Protein: CASSWGGGTEAFF.

The chain couples TRBV6-1 to TRBJ2-7; 7 positions match TRBD2. Germline loops: CDR1 MNHNS, CDR2 SASEGT. This CDR3 has 14 residues. The V gene end was trimmed by 1 base and the J gene end by 2 bases; junction bases not matched to a gene: 2. CDR3 DNA sequence: TGTGCCAGCAGTGAAGGCGGGAGCCCCTACGAGCAGTACTTC. This sequence encodes CASSEGGSPYEQYF.

The rearrangement links TRBV15 to TRBJ1-6; TRBD1 matches 9 bases. This CDR3 comprises 16 residues. The germline V gene has CDR1 LNHNV and CDR2 YYDKDF (reference sequence). V lost 5 bases and J lost 9; bases outside the gene matches: 11. CDR3 sequence reads: CATSGDSGTGSSPLHF. The CDR3, as DNA: TGTGCCACCAGCGGCGACTCCGGGACAGGGAGTTCACCCCTCCACTTT.